These 19 T cell receptor beta chains share one sample of origin, sequenced in a study of T cell repertoires in cytomegalovirus infection (dated by TCRdb to about 2019). Instrument used: Illumina HiSeq 1500. TCRdb reanalyzed the raw reads on its own, using fastp at Q25 for trimming and MiXCR for clone calling, and kept in-frame beta chains. For every CDR3 protein sequence, its rows merge into one entry that carries the most common genes and DNA. The sample table lists just over 300,000 distinct CDR3 sequences, 15% to 20% of them with a count of one. The ten largest make up around 11% of the sample. The sample comprised PBMCs. The origin of the receptors is a human donor in good health (CMV status not recorded). Some clones in this sample may be carry-over from other donors' samples.

This clonotype was seen once. V usage is TRBV20-1 and J usage is TRBJ1-4, with D tentatively TRBD1 (6 bases). Germline V gene data show CDR1 as DFQATT and CDR2 as SNEGSKA (reference sequence). The CDR3 length is 15 residues. The V and J ends lost 4 bases and 5 bases respectively, with 17 bases between them. The CDR3 bases are TGCAGTGCTACCGAGGGAGGGGGGCCCAATGAAAAACTGTTTTTT. Encoded protein: CSATEGGGPNEKLFF.

The rearrangement uses TRBV5-1 and TRBJ2-2, with unresolved D. Germline CDR1 reads SGHRS; CDR2 reads YFSETQ. V lost 5 bases and J lost 7, with 18 bases in between. The CDR3 has 15 residues. The CDR3 is CASRTLFAAVGELFF. The CDR3 DNA reads as TGCGCCAGCAGAACCCTTTTTGCAGCTGTCGGGGAGCTGTTTTTT.

This clonotype has a handful of counts. The V and J genes are TRBV7-9 and TRBJ2-1, with 7 nucleotides matching TRBD2. After removal of 5 bases from V and 2 bases from J, the junction contained 9 bases not matched to a gene. Germline values: CDR1 SEHNR, CDR2 FQNEAQ (reference sequence). The CDR3 sequence is 16 residues long. The CDR3 bases are TGTGCCAGCAGCCGACTAGCTTCTAAGGCCTACAATGAGCAGTTCTTC. Encoded protein: CASSRLASKAYNEQFF.

The DNA of the CDR3 is TGCAGCGTTGGCATTCAAACTAGCACAGATACGCAGTATTTT. Protein product: CSVGIQTSTDTQYF. The rearrangement uses TRBV29-1 and TRBJ2-3; D not resolved. The germline gives CDR1 SQVTM, CDR2 ANQGSEA. V was pared by 4 bases and J by 0 bases, with 11 bases between. This CDR3 spans 14 amino acids.

This clonotype was picked up many times. The rearrangement joins TRBV7-8 to TRBJ1-6, with D uncertain. V shed 4 bases and J shed 7 bases, with 11 bases lying between them. Germline CDR1 SGHVS, CDR2 FQNEAQ. The CDR3 is 14 amino acids. The chain's CDR3 is CASSSSVLNSPLHF. The CDR3 DNA reads TGTGCCAGCAGCTCCAGCGTGCTAAATTCACCCCTCCACTTT.

In this sample, this clonotype turned up a few times. In DNA, the CDR3 is TGTGCCAGCAGCTTAAACAGGGGAGGCTACACCTTC. This gives the protein CASSLNRGGYTF. The chain has TRBV7-9 and TRBJ1-2, with TRBD1 matching 7 bases. The CDR3 consists of 12 residues. The trim removed 2 bases at V and 8 bases at J, leaving 2 bases unmatched. Germline V gene lookup returns CDR1 SEHNR and CDR2 FQNEAQ (reference sequence). Supplemented by reference TRBV7-9 and TRBJ1-2, the full variable domain reads DTGVSQNPRHKITKRGQNVTFRCDPISEHNRLYWYRQTLGQGPEFLTYFQNEAQLEKSRLLSDRFSAERPKGSFSTLEIQRTEQGDSAMYLCASSLNRGGYTFGSGTRLTVV.

This chain joins TRBV5-1 and TRBJ2-7, with D possibly matching TRBD1 (5 bases). The CDR3 has 16 residues. Germline V gene sequence: CDR1 SGHRS, CDR2 YFSETQ. V lost 3 bases to trimming and J lost 1 base, with 17 bases between them. The CDR3 region has the DNA TGCGCCAGCAGCTCTCCGTCCCAGGGCCAATCCTACGAGCAGTACTTC. Amino acids: CASSSPSQGQSYEQYF.

The chain has TRBV7-9 and TRBJ2-5; D remains unclear. V was shortened by 1 base and J by 5 bases, with 11 bases between the two germline ends. Germline V gives CDR1 SEHNR, CDR2 FQNEAQ (reference sequence). The CDR3 sequence is 14 residues long. In nucleotides, the CDR3 is TGTGCCAGCAGCTTAGAGAGCTCGGCTGAGACCCAGTACTTC. It yields the protein CASSLESSAETQYF. Full variable domain (rest looked up from reference TRBV7-9 and TRBJ2-5): DTGVSQNPRHKITKRGQNVTFRCDPISEHNRLYWYRQTLGQGPEFLTYFQNEAQLEKSRLLSDRFSAERPKGSFSTLEIQRTEQGDSAMYLCASSLESSAETQYFGPGTRLLVL.

A few counts support this clonotype. The chain recombines TRBV5-1 with TRBJ2-6, with D possibly being TRBD1 (6 bases). With 4 bases removed from V and 0 bases from J, the gap between germline ends came to 14 bases. The CDR3 extends over 17 amino acids. The germline CDR1 and CDR2 sequences are SGHRS and YFSETQ. This chain's CDR3 is CASSPTTDSSGANVLTF. The CDR3 nucleotides are TGCGCCAGCAGCCCCACAACGGACAGCTCTGGGGCCAACGTCCTGACTTTC.

This clonotype showed up just a few times. CDR3 in DNA: TGCGCCAGCCGATTCGGGACAGGGAACTACGAGCAGTACTTC. This gives the protein CASRFGTGNYEQYF. This chain links TRBV4-1 with TRBJ2-7, with TRBD1 matching 9 bases. In germline, CDR1 is MGHRA, CDR2 YSYEKL. This CDR3 spans 14 amino acids. V shed 8 bases and J 3 bases; nucleotides not matched to a gene: 8.

Many counts were recorded for this clonotype. The chain employs TRBV7-2 and TRBJ2-7; D is possibly TRBD1 (6 bases). Deletions cut 6 bases from V and 9 bases from J, with 15 bases between. The germline CDR1 and CDR2 sequences are SGHTA and FQGNSA. CDR3 size: 12 residues. CDR3 sequence reads: CASSTQGVVQYF. The CDR3 nucleotides are TGTGCCAGCAGTACACAGGGTGTGGTGCAGTACTTC.

J is TRBJ2-3 and V is TRBV12-3 or TRBV12-4, with D possibly called TRBD1 or TRBD2 (6 bases each). Between the trimmed V and J ends, which lost 7 bases and 1 base, there was a span of 12 bases. CDR3 length equals 14 residues. The CDR3 sequence: CASIPGAGTDTQYF. For the CDR3, the DNA is TGTGCCAGCATACCGGGGGCTGGCACAGATACGCAGTATTTT.

This clonotype was seen at least ten times. The rearrangement joins TRBV7-2 to TRBJ2-3, with D unclear. The V end lost 5 bases, the J end lost 8 bases, and 23 bases lay between the germline ends. The CDR3 length is 16 residues. Germline V gene data show CDR1 as SGHTA and CDR2 as FQGNSA. CDR3 sequence: CASSESSPRQIGTQYF. The CDR3 nucleotides are TGTGCCAGCAGCGAAAGTTCCCCTCGCCAGATCGGTACGCAGTATTTT.

This clonotype was seen ten or more times. The chain is built from TRBV12-3 or TRBV12-4 and TRBJ2-1, with D maybe TRBD1 (5 bases). Deletions cut 3 bases from V and 9 bases from J, with 18 bases between. This CDR3 is 15 amino acids long. Here the CDR3 DNA reads TGTGCCAGCAGTTTTCAGGGTTTGTCTCATGGTGAGCAGTTCTTC. It yields the protein CASSFQGLSHGEQFF.

The chain recombines TRBV4-2 with TRBJ1-1, with a weak D call TRBD1 (5 bases). The CDR3 length is 15 residues. Germline V gives CDR1 LGHNA, CDR2 YNFKEQ. The ends were cut back, 4 bases at V and 1 base at J, with 13 bases in the middle. This CDR3 reads CASSLPDIRNTEAFF. DNA for the CDR3: TGTGCCAGCAGCCTACCGGACATTCGGAACACTGAAGCTTTCTTT.

J is TRBJ2-7 and V is TRBV27, with D maybe TRBD2 (6 bases). V was shortened by 7 bases and J by 8 bases, with 12 bases between the two germline ends. CDR3 size: 11 residues. CDR1 and CDR2 (germline): MNHEY, SMNVEV (reference sequence). The CDR3 loop reads CASTDRGKQYF. The DNA for the CDR3 is TGTGCCAGCACCGACCGGGGGAAGCAGTACTTC.

J is TRBJ2-7 and V is TRBV7-3, with a possible D match to TRBD2 (6 bases). CDR3 length: 15 amino acids. Trimming cost V 5 bases and J 3 bases, with 17 bases left between them. Per the germline V gene, CDR1 is SGHTA and CDR2 is FQGTGA. CDR3 in amino acids: CASSPIRGSGYEQYF. The CDR3 DNA reads as TGTGCCAGCAGCCCGATTCGGGGGTCAGGCTACGAGCAGTACTTC.

This clonotype was seen repeatedly, ten times or more. The chain is built from TRBV7-2 and TRBJ2-3, with D hard to call. Trimming removed 0 bases at V and 6 bases at J, with 13 bases between. The CDR3 runs 15 residues. Germline CDR1 reads SGHTA; CDR2 reads FQGNSA. The CDR3: CASSLAGNALDTQYF. The CDR3 coding sequence is TGTGCCAGCAGCTTAGCGGGGAATGCTTTGGATACGCAGTATTTT.

This clonotype came up many times. This chain links TRBV7-9 with TRBJ2-6; 10 bases agree with TRBD1. Trimming at V came to 5 bases and at J to 13 bases, leaving 14 bases not matched to a gene. The CDR3 consists of 16 residues. Germline loops: CDR1 SEHNR, CDR2 FQNEAQ (reference sequence). The DNA of the CDR3 is TGTGCCAGCAGCCCCGGACAGGGGGAGCTGTCGAGAGTCCTGACTTTC. Protein: CASSPGQGELSRVLTF. Full variable domain (missing parts from reference TRBV7-9 and TRBJ2-6): DTGVSQNPRHKITKRGQNVTFRCDPISEHNRLYWYRQTLGQGPEFLTYFQNEAQLEKSRLLSDRFSAERPKGSFSTLEIQRTEQGDSAMYLCASSPGQGELSRVLTFGAGSRLTVL.